The 24 T cell receptor beta chains in this list originate from one sample, sequenced in a study of glioma-infiltrating T cells. Using RNA template, CDR3s of TCR alpha and beta were amplified with iRepertoire arm-PCR. TCRdb independently ran MiXCR on the multiplex PCR reads; one entry per CDR3 protein. Among 300,000 to 450,000 distinct CDR3 sequences listed, 35% to 45% were seen once. The specimen was glioma tissue, nonneoplastic brain tissue, or PBMCs (not recorded which). The receptors derive from a human donor with low-grade glioma or glioblastoma, undergoing nonglioma brain surgery, or in good health (not recorded which).

This clonotype has a handful of counts. The genes are TRBV20-1 and TRBJ2-5, with D perhaps TRBD2 (5 bases). Trimming took 1 base from V and 5 from J, leaving 14 bases between them. Germline V CDR1 and CDR2: DFQATT, SNEGSKA (reference sequence). CDR3 size: 14 residues. The chain's CDR3 is CSARVWGVRETQYF. In DNA, the CDR3 is TGCAGTGCTAGAGTATGGGGAGTCCGTGAGACCCAGTACTTC.

The chain combines TRBV19 with TRBJ2-1; 8 bases are shared with TRBD2. CDR1 is LNHDA and CDR2 is SQIVND in the germline V gene (reference sequence). V shed 9 bases, J shed 10 bases, and the junction held 14 bases outside the gene matches. This CDR3 has 14 residues. The CDR3 is CASRSREAPREQFF. CDR3 nucleotides: TGTGCCAGCCGGTCGCGGGAGGCTCCACGAGAGCAGTTCTTC. The full variable domain, rest sourced from reference TRBV19 and TRBJ2-1, is DGGITQSPKYLFRKEGQNVTLSCEQNLNHDAMYWYRQDPGQGLRLIYYSQIVNDFQKGDIAEGYSVSREKKESFPLTVTSAQKNPTAFYLCASRSREAPREQFFGPGTRLTVL.

The J gene is TRBJ2-1, the V gene TRBV5-4; TRBD2 aligns across 9 bases. Losses at the gene ends were 0 bases for V and 7 bases for J; bases not matched to a gene: 5. The CDR3 has 15 residues. In germline, CDR1 is SGHNT, CDR2 YYREEE (reference sequence). The CDR3 protein is CASSLGREGLNEQFF. CDR3 sequence (DNA): TGTGCCAGCAGCTTGGGGCGGGAGGGCCTGAATGAGCAGTTCTTC.

This chain uses TRBV6-4 with TRBJ1-5; D gene unclear. V was pared by 0 bases and J by 6 bases, with 6 bases between. The CDR3 runs to 13 residues. Germline-derived CDR1 and CDR2 are MRHNA and SNTAGT. The CDR3 protein is CASSDSLGQPQHF. Written as DNA, the CDR3 is TGTGCCAGCAGTGACTCTTTGGGTCAGCCCCAGCATTTT.

In this sample, this clonotype turned up a few times. The gene calls are TRBV28 and TRBJ1-2; TRBD1 aligns across 7 bases. This CDR3 contains 14 residues. Germline loops: CDR1 MDHEN, CDR2 SYDVKM. Germline trimming cut 7 bases from V and 8 bases from J; bases unmatched to any gene: 13. This CDR3 is CASTQPGTVGGYTF. The CDR3 bases are TGTGCCAGCACCCAACCGGGGACAGTCGGCGGCTACACCTTC.

This clonotype was counted many times. V is TRBV25-1 and J is TRBJ2-5; D uncertain. The germline V gene has CDR1 MGHDK and CDR2 SYGVNS. Trimming took 0 bases from V and 2 from J, leaving 7 bases between them. The CDR3 is made up of 14 amino acids. CDR3 nucleotides: TGTGCCAGCAGTGAATACGCAGATCAAGAGACCCAGTACTTC. Residues: CASSEYADQETQYF.

The rearrangement joins TRBV27 to TRBJ2-7, with D unresolved. The CDR3 consists of 17 residues. Trimming removed 0 bases from V and 0 bases from J, with 15 bases in between. Germline CDR1 and CDR2: MNHEY and SMNVEV (reference sequence). CDR3 sequence (DNA): TGTGCCAGCAGTTTATCACCGGGCCCAAGAGGCTCCTACGAGCAGTACTTC. It codes for CASSLSPGPRGSYEQYF.

The rearrangement links TRBV15 to TRBJ2-7; D gene uncertain. CDR3 size: 14 residues. Per the germline V gene, CDR1 is LNHNV and CDR2 is YYDKDF (reference sequence). The V end was cut by 8 bases, the J end by 2 bases, with 16 bases between. CDR3 in amino acids: CATAEVDSPYEQYF. CDR3 in DNA: TGTGCCACCGCCGAGGTAGACTCCCCCTACGAGCAGTACTTC.

The chain carries TRBV20-1 and TRBJ2-5; D possibly uses TRBD1 or TRBD2 (5 bases each). The CDR3 length is 13 residues. The V gene's germline CDR1 is DFQATT and CDR2 SNEGSKA (reference sequence). V lost 3 bases to trimming and J lost 5 bases, with 13 bases between them. Here the CDR3 reads CSARGTFKETQYF. For the CDR3, the DNA is TGCAGTGCTAGGGGGACGTTTAAGGAGACCCAGTACTTC.

The sample holds a few counts of this clonotype. The rearrangement joins TRBV6-1 to TRBJ2-2; 9 positions match TRBD1. Germline CDR1 reads MNHNS; CDR2 reads SASEGT. The length of the CDR3 is 17 residues. With 7 bases clipped from V and 4 bases from J, the junction kept 13 bases outside the gene matches. DNA of the CDR3: TGTGCCAGCATCCCACGGGGCGGACAGGGGTTCACCGGGGAGCTGTTTTTT. Its protein product is CASIPRGGQGFTGELFF.

In its sample, this clonotype was seen a few times. The rearrangement uses TRBV6-1 and TRBJ2-7; weak D call: TRBD2 (5 bases). CDR1 MNHNS and CDR2 SASEGT come from the germline V gene. The CDR3 runs to 14 residues. The germline V and J ends were trimmed by 6 bases and 0 bases, with 12 bases remaining between them. CDR3 region: CASSFGLNSYEQYF. CDR3 DNA sequence: TGTGCCAGCAGCTTTGGACTTAACTCCTACGAGCAGTACTTC.

This clonotype was observed many times. This sequence joins TRBV6-1 and TRBJ2-1; D may be TRBD1 (5 bases). The V gene lost 6 bases and the J gene lost 3 bases, with 9 bases spanning the gap. From germline, CDR1 is MNHNS and CDR2 SASEGT. This CDR3 is built from 13 residues. This CDR3 is CASRDTHYNEQFF. CDR3 sequence (DNA): TGTGCCAGCAGGGACACCCACTACAATGAGCAGTTCTTC.

Concerning this clonotype: Sequence at one end of the junction differs from germline and may be a read error. The chain uses TRBV14 and TRBJ1-2; maybe TRBD1 (6 bases). Germline CDR1 and CDR2: SGHDN and FVKESK. This CDR3 spans 13 amino acids. The CDR3 nucleotides read TGTGCCATCAGCCCCGGGACATCATATGGCTACACCTTC. Its protein is CAISPGTSYGYTF.

Worth noting for this clonotype: Germline and junction disagree at one end, which may indicate a read error. V is TRBV27 and J is TRBJ2-7; the D gene is possibly TRBD2 (5 bases). CDR1 is MNHEY, CDR2 SMNVEV, per germline (reference sequence). The CDR3 has 15 amino acids. The CDR3: CASSGGPIASYEKYF. DNA of the CDR3: TGTGCCAGCTCCGGAGGCCCAATCGCCTCCTACGAGAAGTACTTC.

The J gene is TRBJ1-1, the V gene TRBV5-4, with D possibly TRBD1 on 6 matching bases. This CDR3 is built from 15 residues. Germline CDR1 is SGHNT and CDR2 is YYREEE (reference sequence). Trimming shortened V by 6 bases and J by 0 bases, and 15 bases separated the two germline ends. This chain's CDR3 is CASTPSTGVNTEAFF. CDR3 nucleotides: TGTGCCAGCACCCCCTCGACAGGCGTGAACACTGAAGCTTTCTTT.

This clonotype was seen many times. CDR3 residues: CASSDPLQGYTF. Here the CDR3 DNA reads TGTGCCAGCAGTGACCCTTTGCAAGGCTACACCTTC. The V call is TRBV6-1, the J call TRBJ1-2; the D is unclear. In germline, CDR1 is MNHNS, CDR2 SASEGT. This CDR3 is built from 12 residues. The V and J ends lost 3 bases and 8 bases respectively, with 10 bases between them.

This clonotype turned up a few times. This chain connects TRBV5-4 to TRBJ1-1; D is undetermined. V was trimmed by 4 bases and J by 10 bases, leaving 11 bases between them. The CDR3 has 11 residues. Germline V CDR1 and CDR2: SGHNT, YYREEE (reference sequence). CDR3: CASSLGLGAFF. The CDR3 nucleotides are TGTGCCAGCAGCCTGGGATTGGGAGCTTTCTTT.

This clonotype was seen a few times. The chain has TRBV20-1 and TRBJ2-3; maybe TRBD2 (5 bases). The V end was cut by 7 bases, the J end by 0 bases, with 11 bases between. CDR1 is DFQATT and CDR2 is SNEGSKA in the germline V gene (reference sequence). The CDR3 loop spans 13 amino acids. This chain's CDR3 is CSVAGGSTDTQYF. In nucleotides, the CDR3 is TGCAGTGTAGCCGGCGGGAGCACAGATACGCAGTATTTT.

This clonotype has only one observation. V gene TRBV4-1 combines with J gene TRBJ1-3; 9 bases align to TRBD1. CDR3 length equals 20 residues. V shed 2 bases and J 0 bases; nucleotides not matched to a gene: 14. Germline CDR1 reads MGHRA; CDR2 reads YSYEKL. CDR3 bases: TGCGCCAGCAGCCAAAGGGGGGCAAAAGAGACAGGGGGCTCTGGAAACACCATATATTTT. Its translation: CASSQRGAKETGGSGNTIYF.

This clonotype has a handful of counts. The chain carries TRBV20-1 and TRBJ2-7; D is possibly TRBD1 (6 bases). The CDR3 spans 12 residues. CDR1 and CDR2 from the germline V gene are DFQATT and SNEGSKA (reference sequence). Trimming removed 5 bases from V and 3 bases from J, with 11 bases in between. The CDR3 here is CSASLQGYEQYF. The DNA of the CDR3 is TGCAGTGCTTCACTACAGGGCTACGAGCAGTACTTC.

The gene calls are TRBV28 and TRBJ1-2; maybe TRBD1 (5 bases). CDR1 MDHEN and CDR2 SYDVKM come from the germline V gene. CDR3 length: 13 residues. The V end was cut by 10 bases, the J end by 4 bases, with 16 bases between. This CDR3 is CANAQGPGYGYTF. In nucleotides, the CDR3 is TGTGCCAACGCCCAGGGACCCGGCTATGGCTACACCTTC.

In its sample, this clonotype was seen a few times. The chain couples TRBV28 to TRBJ2-2; tentative D call: TRBD1 (6 bases). This CDR3 is built from 16 residues. Germline values: CDR1 MDHEN, CDR2 SYDVKM. The germline V and J ends were trimmed by 5 bases and 2 bases, with 15 bases remaining between them. Here the CDR3 reads CASSAPRGRNTGELFF. CDR3 nucleotides: TGTGCCAGCAGTGCCCCCAGGGGCAGAAACACCGGGGAGCTGTTTTTT.

The V and J genes are TRBV20-1 and TRBJ2-2, with 9 bases that match TRBD1. The CDR3 consists of 15 residues. V lost 0 bases to trimming and J lost 3 bases; unmatched junction nucleotides: 2. CDR1 and CDR2 (germline): DFQATT, SNEGSKA (reference sequence). CDR3 in amino acids: CSARDGDRDTGELFF. The CDR3, as DNA: TGCAGTGCTAGAGATGGGGACAGGGACACCGGGGAGCTGTTTTTT.

The V gene is TRBV4-1, the J gene TRBJ2-1; TRBD2 matches 12 bases. Germline V gives CDR1 MGHRA, CDR2 YSYEKL. Trimming cost V 3 bases and J 9 bases; bases outside gene matches: 9. The length of the CDR3 is 16 residues. The CDR3 loop is CASSQGKTSGSVEQFF. The CDR3 nucleotides read TGCGCCAGCAGCCAGGGAAAGACTAGCGGGAGTGTTGAGCAGTTCTTC.